The present TCR beta chain was sequenced within a study of cytomegalovirus exposure and HLA in healthy donors. Findings of the study overall: Later analysis associated a missense DCLRE1C variant with TCR beta V- and J-gene trimming. TCR beta sequences numbering 16,951 were associated with HLA alleles at 0.05 false discovery rate in a later analysis. Three chains linked to CMV were shown in vitro to be specific for CMV antigens.

This CDR3 is built from 14 residues. CDR1 is LGHNA and CDR2 is YNFKEQ in the germline V gene. The V segment lost 0 bases and the J segment 7 bases; nucleotides outside the gene matches: 3. PCR primers comprised 60 Vbeta and 13 Jbeta primers. Generated by immunoSEQ multiplex PCR, the TCRdb table keeps only in-frame clones and is missing some. The data show 150,000 to 200,000 clones, approximately 80% seen once. On this clone: The antigen is undetermined.

The source is a woman aged 25 to 39 in good health and CMV-seronegative. The rearrangement links TRBV4-2 to TRBJ1-2, with TRBD1 matching over 9 bases. The sample comprised PBMCs. The CDR3 DNA is TGTGCCAGCAGCCAAGAATACAGGGGGCCTGGCTACACCTTC. Translated: CASSQEYRGPGYTF.